The source of this T cell receptor beta chain is a study of shared T cell receptors in the human thymus. Sequencing was performed with immunoSEQ multiplex PCR; in TCRdb, only in-frame clones are kept and a portion is missing. The table shows hundreds of thousands of clones, with 87% occurring only once. This clone occurred once. V was clipped by 0 bases and J by 0 bases; unmatched bases: 15. The CDR3 has 20 residues. Germline assignment: CDR1 MGHRA and CDR2 YSYEKL. These data were also reused for a study on human thymus T cells. That paper adds: Thymic tissue was derived from resections collected during corrective heart surgery.

Sequencing was performed on thymocytes. The TCR sequence derives from a boy in the first two years of life with a congenital heart defect. This chain joins TRBV4-1 and TRBJ2-5; 8 bases are shared with TRBD2. This CDR3 is CASSQDRPGLELPYQETQYF. CDR3 sequence (DNA): TGCGCCAGCAGCCAAGATCGTCCGGGACTAGAACTACCTTACCAAGAGACCCAGTACTTC.